This T cell receptor beta chain was sequenced during a study of blood T cell repertoires in COVID-19. The wider study: The study drew acute and convalescent COVID-19 samples from the United States, Italy and Spain. Sources were T cells, B-cell-depleted T cells, or PBMCs; the material itself was cDNA or gDNA.

CDR3 size: 13 residues. V lost 8 bases, J lost 7 bases, and 4 bases stayed unmatched. The germline V gene encodes CDR1 SNHLY and CDR2 FYNNEI. Original processing methods: Researchers report that nucleated cell counts were estimated from reference gene primer amplification. The repertoire was sequenced with immunoSEQ multiplex PCR; TCRdb's copy has only in-frame clones and lacks some. For V, J and clone size, that table is used; D and trimming come from the DNA. The profile shows around 300,000 clones, 70% to 90% of them singletons. This chain links TRBV2 with TRBJ1-6; the match to TRBD1 covers 8 bases. The sample was peripheral blood. The TCR was taken from a young woman with active or convalescent COVID-19. CDR3 coding DNA: TGTGCCAGCCGGGCAGGGGGCAATTCACCCCTCCACTTT. It is translated as CASRAGGNSPLHF.